The 17 T cell receptor beta chains below all came from one sample that was sequenced in a study of blood T cells in healthy people across ages. Primed by a sample-barcoded 5' primer and a J-beta primer mix, a second PCR proceeded for about 6 to 12 cycles. TCRdb redid the calling of the 5' RACE reads with MiXCR, one entry per CDR3 protein. The profile shows around 1.5 million distinct CDR3 sequences, 42% of them singletons. The sample consisted of blood. Receptor source: a woman aged 18-29 years in good health.

The chain carries TRBV7-2 and TRBJ2-1, with 11 bases lining up with TRBD2. The CDR3 has 16 residues. The ends lost 5 bases at V and 4 bases at J; junction bases unmatched: 7. Germline V lookup: CDR1 SGHTA, CDR2 FQGNSA. The CDR3 spells CASSPVGLAVYNEQFF. The CDR3 DNA reads TGTGCCAGCAGCCCGGTGGGACTAGCGGTATACAATGAGCAGTTCTTC.

CDR3 coding DNA: TGTGCCATCAGTTCAGGCTTCGAGGCCCAGTACTTC. Its protein product is CAISSGFEAQYF. The genes are TRBV10-3 and TRBJ2-7; no reliable D call. The germline gives CDR1 ENHRY, CDR2 SYGVKD. The germline V and J ends were trimmed by 5 bases and 10 bases, with 15 bases remaining between them. There are 12 residues in the CDR3.

This chain joins TRBV28 and TRBJ1-2; TRBD1 aligns across 11 bases. The trim removed 5 bases at V and 6 bases at J, leaving 8 bases unmatched. Germline-derived CDR1 and CDR2 are MDHEN and SYDVKM. The CDR3 runs 15 residues. CDR3 amino acids: CASSPGDRGSNGYTF. CDR3 nucleotide sequence: TGTGCCAGCAGTCCCGGGGACAGGGGGAGCAATGGCTACACCTTC.

The gene calls are TRBV5-1 and TRBJ2-5, with D unclear. Trimming took off 3 bases at V and 2 bases at J, with 11 bases between the two ends. This CDR3 is built from 14 residues. Germline V CDR1 and CDR2: SGHRS, YFSETQ. CDR3 loop: CASSSGGPQETQYF. The CDR3 bases are TGCGCCAGCAGCTCGGGCGGACCTCAAGAGACCCAGTACTTC.

This clonotype showed up just a few times. The chain combines TRBV4-1 with TRBJ1-5; no firm D call. The V end was cut by 0 bases, the J end by 5 bases, with 5 bases between. Germline V gene sequence: CDR1 MGHRA, CDR2 YSYEKL. The CDR3 is 13 residues long. CDR3 in DNA: TGCGCCAGCAGCCAAGAAGAGGATCAGCCCCAGCATTTT. Translation gives CASSQEEDQPQHF.

This sequence joins TRBV21-1 and TRBJ2-7; the table gives TRBD1 as D, unverified against the DNA. TRBV21-1 is a listed pseudogene. The CDR3 is 15 residues long. The CDR3 spells CASSHPGQDHYEQYF. The CDR3 nucleotides are TGTGCCAGCAGCCATCCGGGACAGGATCACTACGAGCAGTACTTC.

This clonotype was found a few times. CDR3 amino acids: CASGTSVPRDTQYF. Here the CDR3 DNA reads TGTGCCAGCGGGACTAGCGTACCGCGGGATACGCAGTATTTT. The chain employs TRBV28 and TRBJ2-3; TRBD2 matches at 10 bases. V dropped 8 bases and J dropped 6; count of bases not matched to a gene: 8. Germline CDR1 and CDR2: MDHEN and SYDVKM. The length of the CDR3 is 14 residues.

This chain joins TRBV7-9 and TRBJ1-2; weak D call: TRBD1 (6 bases). The CDR3 is 15 amino acids. Trimming left V 8 bases short and J 2 bases short, with 18 bases between. CDR1 is SEHNR, CDR2 FQNEAQ, per germline (reference sequence). The CDR3 region is CASYTTDSENYGYTF. The CDR3, as DNA: TGTGCCAGCTACACCACGGACAGTGAAAACTATGGCTACACCTTC. Using reference TRBV7-9 and TRBJ1-2 for the parts outside the CDR3, the full variable domain is DTGVSQNPRHKITKRGQNVTFRCDPISEHNRLYWYRQTLGQGPEFLTYFQNEAQLEKSRLLSDRFSAERPKGSFSTLEIQRTEQGDSAMYLCASYTTDSENYGYTFGSGTRLTVV.

The chain uses TRBV30 and TRBJ1-2, with TRBD1 matching over 7 bases. V lost 2 bases and J lost 6; bases outside the gene matches: 6. The CDR3 has 13 residues. The germline gives CDR1 GTSNPN, CDR2 SVGIG (reference sequence). Written as DNA, the CDR3 is TGTGCCTGGAGTCGTGGTACAGGGGATGGCTACACCTTC. The encoded protein is CAWSRGTGDGYTF.

This clonotype has more than one count but fewer than ten. V is TRBV25-1 and J is TRBJ2-2; unclear D gene. Germline V gives CDR1 MGHDK, CDR2 SYGVNS. Trimming removed 10 bases at V and 3 bases at J, with 15 bases between. The length of the CDR3 is 14 residues. The CDR3 here is CANPDTADTGELFF. CDR3 in DNA: TGTGCCAACCCCGACACCGCGGACACCGGGGAGCTGTTTTTT.

This clonotype was counted only a few times. V usage is TRBV7-9 and J usage is TRBJ2-1; tentatively, D is TRBD2 (6 bases). The J call is in doubt because the DNA end fits TRBJ2-7 better. CDR1 is SEHNR, CDR2 FQNEAQ, per germline (reference sequence). This CDR3 has 15 amino acids. CDR3 DNA sequence: TGTGCCAGCAGCTTAGTAGCGGCAGGCTACAATGAGCAGTACTTC. It encodes CASSLVAAGYNEQYF.

This clonotype was counted many times. The chain is built from TRBV11-2 and TRBJ2-5; TRBD2 matches at 7 bases. The CDR3 runs 14 residues. Per germline, CDR1 SGHAT and CDR2 FQNNGV. The V gene end was trimmed by 10 bases and the J gene end by 1 base; junction bases not matched to a gene: 9. The CDR3 spells CATKFGGGQETQYF. The CDR3 region has the DNA TGTGCCACCAAATTCGGCGGGGGCCAAGAGACCCAGTACTTC.

V gene TRBV7-8 combines with J gene TRBJ2-5; TRBD2 aligns across 7 bases. Germline V CDR1 and CDR2: SGHVS, FQNEAQ. The CDR3 has 16 amino acids. J gave up 8 bases and V 1 base, and 13 bases lay outside the gene matches. The CDR3 DNA reads as TGTGCCAGCAGCTTAGATTTAGCGGGTCGCATGAGTACCCAGTACTTC. It yields the protein CASSLDLAGRMSTQYF.

The chain combines TRBV9 with TRBJ2-3; D gene uncertain. CDR1 SGDLS and CDR2 YYNGEE come from the germline V gene. V was clipped by 6 bases and J by 7 bases, with 15 bases between them. The CDR3 totals 13 residues. CDR3 residues: CASKDGFTNTQYF. In DNA, the CDR3 is TGTGCCAGCAAAGACGGGTTCACTAATACGCAGTATTTT.

This chain uses TRBV6-2 or TRBV6-3 with TRBJ2-7, with 9 nucleotides matching TRBD2. In germline, CDR1 is MNHEY, CDR2 SVGEGT. Trimming at V came to 7 bases and at J to 0 bases, leaving 7 bases not matched to a gene. This CDR3 has 15 residues. The CDR3 sequence: CASNPSTSGSYEQYF. In DNA, the CDR3 is TGTGCCAGCAACCCCTCGACTAGCGGCTCCTACGAGCAGTACTTC.

This clonotype was observed a few times. The V call is TRBV7-9, the J call TRBJ2-6; D is undetermined. The germline V gene encodes CDR1 SEHNR and CDR2 FQNEAQ (reference sequence). V gave up 2 bases and J gave up 1 base, with 6 bases separating them. The CDR3 loop spans 15 amino acids. The CDR3 DNA sequence: TGTGCCAGCAGCTTAACCCGGTCTGGGGCCAACGTCCTGACTTTC. Protein: CASSLTRSGANVLTF. Drawing the rest from reference TRBV7-9 and TRBJ2-6, the complete variable domain is DTGVSQNPRHKITKRGQNVTFRCDPISEHNRLYWYRQTLGQGPEFLTYFQNEAQLEKSRLLSDRFSAERPKGSFSTLEIQRTEQGDSAMYLCASSLTRSGANVLTFGAGSRLTVL.

The gene calls are TRBV20-1 and TRBJ2-1; TRBD2 matches at 7 bases. Germline V gene data show CDR1 as DFQATT and CDR2 as SNEGSKA (reference sequence). The CDR3 is 14 residues long. J was trimmed by 1 base and V by 6 bases; bases with no gene match: 6. The CDR3 nucleotides read TGCAGTGCCCATGCTAGCGGATCCTACAATGAGCAGTTCTTC. Translated: CSAHASGSYNEQFF.